The rows below give T cell receptor beta chains drawn from one sample of a study of CD8 T cells in Susac syndrome. TCRdb ran MiXCR on the immunoSEQ multiplex PCR reads and lists one entry per CDR3 protein. The data show roughly 200,000 distinct CDR3 sequences, about 94% seen once. The sequenced material came from CD4+ T cells from PBMCs. The receptors here all came from a human donor with multiple sclerosis. Each CDR3 is given with its conserved first and last residue. Fields, in order: V gene, clone size, CDR3 length, D gene, J gene, CDR3 DNA, CDR3 protein. D genes are given only for firm matches. The size of a clone is reported for some rows only, either as once, few or many, or as a class for expanded clones.

>TRBV30|.|13|.|TRBJ2-2
TGTGCCTGGAGTCAGGCGGCCCGCGGGGAGCTGTTTTTT
CAWSQAARGELFF
>TRBV5-1|once|15|TRBD2|TRBJ2-5
TGCGCCAGCAGCTTGGAGAGCGGGGGGTCGGAGACCCAGTACTTC
CASSLESGGSETQYF
>TRBV4-3|.|15|.|TRBJ1-1
TGCGCCAGCAGCCAAGATGGGAGGGGGAACACTGAAGCTTTCTTT
CASSQDGRGNTEAFF
>TRBV29-1|.|16|TRBD1|TRBJ1-1
TGCAGCGTTGTTGCCAGGGGGCAACAAATGAACACTGAAGCTTTCTTT
CSVVARGQQMNTEAFF
>TRBV9|few|15|TRBD2|TRBJ2-6
TGTGCCAGCAGCGTCGCGGGGGCTGGGGCCAACGTCCTGACTTTC
CASSVAGAGANVLTF
>TRBV30|.|14|.|TRBJ2-7
TGTGCCTGGAGTGTACTACCGTTCTCCTACGAGCAGTACTTC
CAWSVLPFSYEQYF
>TRBV6-2/TRBV6-3|once|15|TRBD2|TRBJ2-3
TGTGCCAGCAGACCAACCGGGACTAGTGGTGATACGCAGTATTTT
CASRPTGTSGDTQYF
>TRBV30|.|14|.|TRBJ1-5
.
CAWRRAGGNQPQHF
>TRBV30|.|15|.|TRBJ1-3
TGTGCCTGGAGTCTTAGGAGGGGGGGTGGAAACACCATATATTTT
CAWSLRRGGGNTIYF
>TRBV24-1|.|17|TRBD1|TRBJ2-1
TGTGCCACCAGTGATTTGCCCGGGACAGTGAACGGCAATGAGCAGTTCTTC
CATSDLPGTVNGNEQFF
>TRBV3-1|.|14|.|TRBJ2-7
TGTGCCAGCAGCCTCTACATTGATTCCTACGAGCAGTACTTC
CASSLYIDSYEQYF